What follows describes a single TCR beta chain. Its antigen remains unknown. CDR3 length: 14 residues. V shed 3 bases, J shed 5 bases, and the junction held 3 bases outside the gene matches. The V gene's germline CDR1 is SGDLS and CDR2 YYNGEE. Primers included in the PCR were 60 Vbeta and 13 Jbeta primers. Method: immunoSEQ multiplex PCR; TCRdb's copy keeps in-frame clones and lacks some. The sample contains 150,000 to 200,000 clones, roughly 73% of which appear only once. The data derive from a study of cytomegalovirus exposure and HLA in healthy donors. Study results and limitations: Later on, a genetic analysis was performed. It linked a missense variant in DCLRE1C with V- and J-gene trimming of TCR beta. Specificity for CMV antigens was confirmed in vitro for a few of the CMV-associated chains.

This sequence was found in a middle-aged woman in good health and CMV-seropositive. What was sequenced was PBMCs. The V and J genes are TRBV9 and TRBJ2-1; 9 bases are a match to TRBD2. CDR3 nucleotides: TGTGCCAGCAGCGACCTAGCGGGGAACAATGAGCAGTTCTTC. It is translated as CASSDLAGNNEQFF.